The T cell receptor (beta chain) under discussion was sequenced for a study of T cells in Graves' hyperthyroidism and ophthalmopathy. Amplification of TCR beta CDR3 regions used RNA as the template. A first-round RT-PCR of the TCR CDR3 used the HTBI primer set. Via MiXCR, TCRdb re-called the multiplex PCR reads, giving one row per CDR3 protein. Among nearly 600,000 distinct CDR3 sequences, 11% to 15% were seen once, and the ten largest hold roughly 6.2%. CDR1 is MNHNS, CDR2 SASEGT, per germline. The length of the CDR3 is 14 residues. V lost 5 bases, J lost 7 bases, and 7 bases stayed unmatched. This clonotype was seen repeatedly, ten times or more.

V usage is TRBV6-1 and J usage is TRBJ2-3; 9 bases agree with TRBD2. The clonotype was recovered from a woman aged 25 to 45 with Graves' hyperthyroidism that later progressed to Graves' ophthalmopathy. Input material: blood. The CDR3 DNA reads TGTGCCAGCAGTTCTAGCGGGGCCCGACATACGCAGTATTTT. As protein: CASSSSGARHTQYF.